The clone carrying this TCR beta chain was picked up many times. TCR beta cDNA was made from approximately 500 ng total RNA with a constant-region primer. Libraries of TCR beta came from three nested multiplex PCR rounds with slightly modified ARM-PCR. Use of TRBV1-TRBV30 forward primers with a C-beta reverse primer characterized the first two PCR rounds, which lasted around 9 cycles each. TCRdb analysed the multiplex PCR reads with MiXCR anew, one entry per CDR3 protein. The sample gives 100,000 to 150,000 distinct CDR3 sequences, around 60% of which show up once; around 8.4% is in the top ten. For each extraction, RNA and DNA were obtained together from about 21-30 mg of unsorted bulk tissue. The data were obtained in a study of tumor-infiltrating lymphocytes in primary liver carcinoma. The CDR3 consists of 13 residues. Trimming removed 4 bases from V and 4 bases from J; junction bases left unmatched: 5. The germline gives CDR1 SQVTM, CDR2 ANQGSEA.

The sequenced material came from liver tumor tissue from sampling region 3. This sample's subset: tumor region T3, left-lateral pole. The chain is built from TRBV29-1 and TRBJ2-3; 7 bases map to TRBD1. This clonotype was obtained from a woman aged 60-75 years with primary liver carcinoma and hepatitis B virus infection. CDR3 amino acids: CSVVKGGADTQYF. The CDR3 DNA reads TGCAGCGTTGTAAAAGGGGGCGCAGATACGCAGTATTTT.